The clone carrying this T cell receptor beta chain occurred a few times. Its antigen is undetermined. TCRdb called the reads again in MiXCR, with one record for every CDR3 protein. The sample lists some 7,200 distinct CDR3 sequences; around 15% were seen once. This record comes from a study of liver allograft versus peripheral blood T cells. Study overall: A comparison was made between T cell receptor repertoires in transplanted livers and those in recipients' peripheral blood.

V was pared by 10 bases and J by 1 base, with 18 bases of the junction left unmatched. CDR3 size: 17 residues. Germline V lookup: CDR1 MNHNS, CDR2 SASEGT. Whole-study findings and limits: Intragraft liver T cell receptor repertoires reportedly differed from peripheral blood repertoires.

The clonotype was recovered from a human patient who had a liver transplant. Some of the T cells might come from the graft donor. V usage is TRBV6-1 and J usage is TRBJ1-1; 7 positions match TRBD1. This CDR3 reads CATERRVDRAGNTEAFF. CDR3 in DNA: TGTGCCACCGAACGGAGAGTAGACAGGGCGGGGAACACTGAAGCTTTCTTT.